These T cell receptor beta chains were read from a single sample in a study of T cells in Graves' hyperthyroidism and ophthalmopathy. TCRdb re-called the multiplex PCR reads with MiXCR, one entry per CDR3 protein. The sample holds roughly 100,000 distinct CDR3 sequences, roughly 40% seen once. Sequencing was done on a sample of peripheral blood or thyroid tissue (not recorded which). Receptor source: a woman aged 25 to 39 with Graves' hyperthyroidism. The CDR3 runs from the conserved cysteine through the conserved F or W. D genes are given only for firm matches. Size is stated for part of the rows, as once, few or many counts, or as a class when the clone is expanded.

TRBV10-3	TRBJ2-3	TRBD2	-	TGTGCCATCAACACGGGAGGAGGAGATACGCAGTATTTT	CAINTGGGDTQYF
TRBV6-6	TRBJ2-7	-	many	TGTGCCAGCACCCTTGACTACGAGCAGTACTTC	CASTLDYEQYF
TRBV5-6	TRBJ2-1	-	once	TGTGCCAGCAGCCTCCCCTTGGGTGGTGAGCAGTTCTTC	CASSLPLGGEQFF
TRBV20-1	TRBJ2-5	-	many	TGCAGTGCTAGATTATTGAACCAAGAGACCCAGTACTTC	CSARLLNQETQYF
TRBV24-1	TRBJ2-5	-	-	TGTGCCACCAGTGATCACGACAGGGAGGGGACCCAGTACTTC	CATSDHDREGTQYF
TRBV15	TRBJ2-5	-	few	TGTGCCACCAGCAGCTTATTGGGGGAGACCCAGTACTTC	CATSSLLGETQYF
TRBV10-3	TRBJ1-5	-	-	TGTGCCATCAGTGCTATGGGGGTGTATCAGCCCCAGCATTTT	CAISAMGVYQPQHF
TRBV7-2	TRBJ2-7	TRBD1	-	TGTGCCAGCAGCTTAGCCGGGACAGGGCACGAGCAGTACTTC	CASSLAGTGHEQYF
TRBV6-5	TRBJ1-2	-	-	TGTGCCAGCAGGCAGATAAACACCTTC	CASRQINTF
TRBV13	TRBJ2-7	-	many	TGTGCCAGCAGCTTAATCTACGAGCAGTACTTC	CASSLIYEQYF
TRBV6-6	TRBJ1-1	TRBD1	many	TGTGCCAGCTGGGACAGCCTAAACACTGAAGCTTTCTTT	CASWDSLNTEAFF
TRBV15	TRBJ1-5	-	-	TGTGCCACCAGCAGCGGGACGGTCCCCAATCAGCCCCAGCATTTT	CATSSGTVPNQPQHF
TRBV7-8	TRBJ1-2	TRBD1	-	TGTGCCAGCAGCTTAGCCAGTACAGGGGGAAATGGCTACACCTTC	CASSLASTGGNGYTF
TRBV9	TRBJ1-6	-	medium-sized	TGTGCCAGCAGCGTAGTTTTCGCGAATTCACCCCTCCACTTT	CASSVVFANSPLHF
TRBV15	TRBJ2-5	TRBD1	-	TGTGCCACCAGCAGTCCCGCTGGACAGGGGGCAGGAGAGACCCAGTACTTC	CATSSPAGQGAGETQYF
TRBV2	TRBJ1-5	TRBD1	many	TGTGCCAGCAACACGGCAGGGGGACAGCCCCAGCATTTT	CASNTAGGQPQHF
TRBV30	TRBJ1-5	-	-	TGTGCCTGTTCCCGGGACGGCAATCAGCCCCAGCATTTT	CACSRDGNQPQHF
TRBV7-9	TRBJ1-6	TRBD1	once	TGTGCCAGCAGCTTAGGACAGGGTGTTCCCCTCCACTTT	CASSLGQGVPLHF
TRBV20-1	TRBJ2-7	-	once	TGCAGTGCTAGTGCCCGGGCGGGAATTTCCTACGAGCAGTACTTC	CSASARAGISYEQYF
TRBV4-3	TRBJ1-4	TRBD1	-	TGCGCCAGCAGTCGACAGGGGGATGAAGAACCGTTTTTT	CASSRQGDEEPFF
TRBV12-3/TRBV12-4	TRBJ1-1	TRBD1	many	TGTGCCAGCAGTTTTTGGACCGCTGTACAGGGGTACACTGAAGCTTTCTTT	CASSFWTAVQGYTEAFF
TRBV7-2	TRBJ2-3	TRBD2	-	TGTGCCAGCAGCTTGGGGCGGACTAGAGGGAGAACTGACACAGATACGCAGTATTTT	CASSLGRTRGRTDTDTQYF
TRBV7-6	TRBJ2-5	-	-	TGTGCCAGCAGCCCTTACAAGGAGACCCAGTACTTC	CASSPYKETQYF
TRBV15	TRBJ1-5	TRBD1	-	TGTGCCACCAGCAGGACAGGGAGTCAGCCCCAGCATTTT	CATSRTGSQPQHF
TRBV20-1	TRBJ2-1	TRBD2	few	TGCAGTGCTAGAAATATAGCGGGAGGGCCGTACAATGAGCAGTTCTTC	CSARNIAGGPYNEQFF
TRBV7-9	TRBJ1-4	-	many	TGTGCCAGCAGCTCCTACCAGGGACGCCTTGGAGAAAAACTGTTTTTT	CASSSYQGRLGEKLFF
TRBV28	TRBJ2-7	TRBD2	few	TGTGCCAGCAGTTTCTCTACTAGCGGGACAACCTACGAGCAGTACTTC	CASSFSTSGTTYEQYF
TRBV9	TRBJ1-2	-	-	TGTGCCAGCAGCAGAGGGTTCACGGATGGCTACACCTTC	CASSRGFTDGYTF